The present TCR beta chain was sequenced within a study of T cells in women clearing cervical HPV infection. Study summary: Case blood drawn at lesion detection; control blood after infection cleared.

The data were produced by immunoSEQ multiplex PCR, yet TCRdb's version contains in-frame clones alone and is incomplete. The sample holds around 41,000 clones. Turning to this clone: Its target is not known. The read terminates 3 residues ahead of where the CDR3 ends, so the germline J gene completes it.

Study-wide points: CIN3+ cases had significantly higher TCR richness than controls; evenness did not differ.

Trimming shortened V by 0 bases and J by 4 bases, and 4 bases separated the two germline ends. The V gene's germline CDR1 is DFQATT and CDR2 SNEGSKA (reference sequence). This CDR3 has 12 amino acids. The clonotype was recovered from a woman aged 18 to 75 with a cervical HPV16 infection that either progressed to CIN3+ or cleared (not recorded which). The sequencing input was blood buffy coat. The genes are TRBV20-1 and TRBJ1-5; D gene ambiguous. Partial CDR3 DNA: TGCAGTGCTAGAGATCAGAATCAGCCC. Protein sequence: CSARDQNQP. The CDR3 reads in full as CSARDQNQPQHF.